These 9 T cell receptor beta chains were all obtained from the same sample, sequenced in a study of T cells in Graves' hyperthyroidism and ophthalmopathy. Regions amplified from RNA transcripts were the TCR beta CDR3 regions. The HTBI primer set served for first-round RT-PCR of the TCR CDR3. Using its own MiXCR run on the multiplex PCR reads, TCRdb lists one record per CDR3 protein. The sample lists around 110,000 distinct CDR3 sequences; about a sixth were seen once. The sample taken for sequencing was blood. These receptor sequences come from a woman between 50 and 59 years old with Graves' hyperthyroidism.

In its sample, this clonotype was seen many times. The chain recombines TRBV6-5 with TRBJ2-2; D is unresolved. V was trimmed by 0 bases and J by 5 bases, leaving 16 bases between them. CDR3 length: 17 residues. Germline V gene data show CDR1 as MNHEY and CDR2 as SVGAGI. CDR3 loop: CASSYSIWTPSTGELFF. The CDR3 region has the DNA TGTGCCAGCAGTTACTCGATTTGGACCCCGAGTACCGGGGAGCTGTTTTTT.

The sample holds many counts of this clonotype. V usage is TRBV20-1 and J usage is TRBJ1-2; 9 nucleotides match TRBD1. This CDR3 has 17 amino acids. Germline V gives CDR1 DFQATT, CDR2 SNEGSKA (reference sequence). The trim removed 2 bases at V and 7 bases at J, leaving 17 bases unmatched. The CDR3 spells CSARPHLGQGLIRGYTF. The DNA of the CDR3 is TGCAGTGCTAGACCCCACCTGGGACAGGGTCTGATCCGTGGCTACACCTTC.

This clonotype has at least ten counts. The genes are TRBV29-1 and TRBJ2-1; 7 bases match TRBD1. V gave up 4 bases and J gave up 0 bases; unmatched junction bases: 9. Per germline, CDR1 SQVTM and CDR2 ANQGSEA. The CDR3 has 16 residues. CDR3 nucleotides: TGCAGCGTTGGGGCCTCCTCAGGGGGCTCCTACAATGAGCAGTTCTTC. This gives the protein CSVGASSGGSYNEQFF.

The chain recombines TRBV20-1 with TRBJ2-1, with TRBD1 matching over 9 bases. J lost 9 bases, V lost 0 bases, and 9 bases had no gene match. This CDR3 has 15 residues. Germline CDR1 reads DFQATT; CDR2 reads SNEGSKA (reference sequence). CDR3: CSARDPRTGDTEQFF. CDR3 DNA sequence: TGCAGTGCTAGAGATCCACGGACAGGGGACACTGAGCAGTTCTTC.

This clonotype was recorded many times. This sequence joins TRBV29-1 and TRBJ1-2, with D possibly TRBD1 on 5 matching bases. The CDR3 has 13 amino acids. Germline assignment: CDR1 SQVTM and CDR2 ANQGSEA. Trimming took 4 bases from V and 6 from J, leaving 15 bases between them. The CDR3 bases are TGCAGCGTTGGGACACCCGGCCTAGATGGCTACACCTTC. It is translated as CSVGTPGLDGYTF.

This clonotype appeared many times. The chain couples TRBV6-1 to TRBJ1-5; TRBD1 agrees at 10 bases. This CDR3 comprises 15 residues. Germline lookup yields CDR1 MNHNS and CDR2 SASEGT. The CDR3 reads CATLGTGVGNQPQHF. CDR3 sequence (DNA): TGTGCGACCCTTGGGACAGGGGTCGGCAATCAGCCCCAGCATTTT.

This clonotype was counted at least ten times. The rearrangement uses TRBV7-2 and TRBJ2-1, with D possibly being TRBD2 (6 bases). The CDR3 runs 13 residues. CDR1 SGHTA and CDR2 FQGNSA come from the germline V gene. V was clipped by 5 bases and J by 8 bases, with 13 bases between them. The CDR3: CASSRMVADEQFF. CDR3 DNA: TGTGCCAGCAGCCGCATGGTAGCGGATGAGCAGTTCTTC.

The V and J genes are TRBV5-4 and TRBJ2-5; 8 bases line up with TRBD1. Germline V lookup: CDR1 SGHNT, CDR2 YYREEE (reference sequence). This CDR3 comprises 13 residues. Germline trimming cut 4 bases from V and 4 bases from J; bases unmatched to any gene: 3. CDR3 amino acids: CASSQGQGETQYF. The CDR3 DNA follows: TGTGCCAGCAGCCAAGGACAGGGAGAGACCCAGTACTTC.

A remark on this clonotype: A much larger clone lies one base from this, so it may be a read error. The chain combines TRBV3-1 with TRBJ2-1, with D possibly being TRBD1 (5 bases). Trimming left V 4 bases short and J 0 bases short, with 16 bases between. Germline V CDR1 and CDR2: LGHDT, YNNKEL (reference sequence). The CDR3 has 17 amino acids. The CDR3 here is CASSRRWGRSSYNEQFF. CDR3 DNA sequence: TGTGCCAGCAGCCGCCGTTGGGGCAGGAGCTCCTACAATGAGCAGTTCTTC.